This record concerns one TCR beta chain sequence. Per the original methods: By means of reference gene primer amplification, nucleated cell counts were estimated. The assay was immunoSEQ multiplex PCR, and TCRdb's table has in-frame clones only and misses some. V and J calls and clone size are given by that table; D and trimming were obtained from the DNA. The sample includes some 76,000 clones, roughly 80% seen only once; the top ten take roughly 10%. The CDR3 runs 15 residues. Trimming removed 1 base from V and 2 bases from J; junction bases left unmatched: 2. Germline assignment: CDR1 SGHTA and CDR2 FQGNSA. This specimen comes from a study of blood T cell repertoires in COVID-19. Study information: Spain, Italy and the United States supplied samples that represented acute and convalescent COVID-19. T cells, B-cell-depleted T cells, or PBMCs supplied cDNA or gDNA.

Material for sequencing was peripheral blood. The genes are TRBV7-2 and TRBJ1-5; 7 bases are a match to TRBD1. This TCR came from a man aged 50 to 60 with acute or convalescent COVID-19. The CDR3 loop reads CASSLEGTGNQPQHF. CDR3 coding DNA: TGTGCCAGCAGCTTAGAGGGGACAGGCAATCAGCCCCAGCATTTT.